A single sample gave rise to the 3 T cell receptor beta chains below, sequenced in a study of blood T cells in healthy people across ages. Next came a second PCR, run for roughly 6 to 11 cycles, which used a sample-barcoded 5' primer along with a J-beta primer mix. Each CDR3 protein gets one entry after TCRdb re-called the 5' RACE reads with MiXCR. The sample includes 750,000 to 950,000 distinct CDR3 sequences, about 55% of them seen just once. The sample consisted of blood. The receptors were sampled from a man older than 75 in good health.

CDR3 sequence reads: CASSNSPGFALGDTQYF. CDR3 nucleotides: TGTGCCAGCAGCAATAGCCCCGGCTTCGCACTTGGGGATACGCAGTATTTT. This rearrangement joins TRBV7-2 to TRBJ2-3; D gene ambiguous. Trimming removed 5 bases from V and 6 bases from J, with 24 bases in between. This CDR3 has 17 amino acids. Germline V gene data show CDR1 as SGHTA and CDR2 as FQGNSA. Drawing the rest from reference TRBV7-2 and TRBJ2-3, the complete variable domain is GAGVSQSPSNKVTEKGKDVELRCDPISGHTALYWYRQSLGQGLEFLIYFQGNSAPDKSGLPSDRFSAERTGGSVSTLTIQRTQQEDSAVYLCASSNSPGFALGDTQYFGPGTRLTVL.

This clonotype was found a few times. The chain is built from TRBV20-1 and TRBJ2-7; 10 nucleotides align to TRBD2. J lost 2 bases, V lost 6 bases, and 4 bases had no gene match. CDR1 is DFQATT and CDR2 is SNEGSKA in the germline V gene (reference sequence). The CDR3 is made up of 13 amino acids. The CDR3 is CSATSGIAYEQYF. The CDR3 region has the DNA TGCAGTGCCACTAGCGGGATCGCCTACGAGCAGTACTTC.

The sample holds a few counts of this clonotype. V gene TRBV18 combines with J gene TRBJ2-1, with TRBD1 matching 7 bases. V dropped 3 bases and J dropped 4; count of bases not matched to a gene: 6. From germline, CDR1 is KGHSH and CDR2 LQKENI. The CDR3 loop spans 15 amino acids. This chain's CDR3 is CASSPGQGVYNEQFF. DNA of the CDR3: TGTGCCAGCTCACCGGGGCAGGGGGTTTACAATGAGCAGTTCTTC.